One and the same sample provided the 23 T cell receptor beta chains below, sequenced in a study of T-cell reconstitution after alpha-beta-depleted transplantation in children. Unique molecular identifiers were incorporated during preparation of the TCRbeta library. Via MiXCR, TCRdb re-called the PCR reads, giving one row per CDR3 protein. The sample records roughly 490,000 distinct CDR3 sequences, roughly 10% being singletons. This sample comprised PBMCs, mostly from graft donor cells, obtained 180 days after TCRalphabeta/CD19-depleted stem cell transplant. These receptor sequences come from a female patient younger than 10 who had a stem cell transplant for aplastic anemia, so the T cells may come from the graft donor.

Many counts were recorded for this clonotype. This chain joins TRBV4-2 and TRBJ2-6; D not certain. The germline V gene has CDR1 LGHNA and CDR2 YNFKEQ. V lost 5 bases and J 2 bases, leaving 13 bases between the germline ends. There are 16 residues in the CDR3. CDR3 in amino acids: CASSSRPHTGANVLTF. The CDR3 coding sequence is TGTGCCAGCAGCTCCCGTCCTCACACTGGGGCCAACGTCCTGACTTTC.

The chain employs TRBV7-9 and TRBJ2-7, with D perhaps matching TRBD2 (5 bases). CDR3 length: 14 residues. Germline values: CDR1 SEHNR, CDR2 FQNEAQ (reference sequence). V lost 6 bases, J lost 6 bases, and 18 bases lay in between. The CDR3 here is CASRVAGDEGEQYV. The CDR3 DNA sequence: TGTGCCAGCAGAGTGGCGGGCGACGAGGGCGAGCAGTACGTC.

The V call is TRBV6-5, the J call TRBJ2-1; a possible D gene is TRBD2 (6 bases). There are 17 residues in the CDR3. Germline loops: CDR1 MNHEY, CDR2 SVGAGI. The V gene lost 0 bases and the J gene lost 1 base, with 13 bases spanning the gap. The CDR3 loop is CASSYSPGLTSYNEQFF. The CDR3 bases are TGTGCCAGCAGTTACTCTCCAGGACTAACGTCCTACAATGAGCAGTTCTTC.

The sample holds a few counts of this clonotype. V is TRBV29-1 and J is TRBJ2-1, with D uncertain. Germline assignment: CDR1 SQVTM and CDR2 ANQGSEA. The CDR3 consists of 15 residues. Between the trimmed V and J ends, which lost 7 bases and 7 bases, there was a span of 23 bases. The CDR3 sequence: CSAATGPHPRNEQFF. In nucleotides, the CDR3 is TGCAGCGCTGCAACCGGGCCCCATCCCAGGAATGAGCAGTTCTTC.

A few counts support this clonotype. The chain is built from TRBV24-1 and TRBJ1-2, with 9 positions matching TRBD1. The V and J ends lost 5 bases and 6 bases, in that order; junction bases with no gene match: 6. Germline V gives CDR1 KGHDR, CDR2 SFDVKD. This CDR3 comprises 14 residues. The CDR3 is CATSGGQGLHGYTF. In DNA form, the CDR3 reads TGTGCCACCAGTGGCGGACAGGGGCTTCATGGCTACACCTTC.

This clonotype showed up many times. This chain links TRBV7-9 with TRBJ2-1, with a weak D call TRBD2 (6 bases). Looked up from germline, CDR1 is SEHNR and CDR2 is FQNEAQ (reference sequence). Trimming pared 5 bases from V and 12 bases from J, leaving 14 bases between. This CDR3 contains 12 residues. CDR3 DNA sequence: TGTGCCAGCAGCCCCGGGGGAGCAGGGCAGTTCTTC. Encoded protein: CASSPGGAGQFF.

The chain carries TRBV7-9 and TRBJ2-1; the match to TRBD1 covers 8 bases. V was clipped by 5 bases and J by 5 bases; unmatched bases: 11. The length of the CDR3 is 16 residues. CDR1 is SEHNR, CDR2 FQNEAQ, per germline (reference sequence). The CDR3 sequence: CASSLPTGVINNEQFF. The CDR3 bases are TGTGCCAGCAGCCTACCGACAGGGGTCATCAACAATGAGCAGTTCTTC.

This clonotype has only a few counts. CDR3 coding DNA: TGTGCCAGCAGTGGGTACGGGGTGAGGGTGGAAGGCTACACCTTC. Amino acids: CASSGYGVRVEGYTF. V usage is TRBV27 and J usage is TRBJ1-2; D is undetermined. V lost 5 bases and J lost 8, with 21 bases in between. The germline CDR1 and CDR2 sequences are MNHEY and SMNVEV (reference sequence). This CDR3 has 15 amino acids.

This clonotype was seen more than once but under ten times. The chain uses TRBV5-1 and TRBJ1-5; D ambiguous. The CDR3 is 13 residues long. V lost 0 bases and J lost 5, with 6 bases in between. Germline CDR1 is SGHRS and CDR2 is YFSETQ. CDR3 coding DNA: TGCGCCAGCAGCTTGGCCAGGCATCAGCCCCAGCATTTT. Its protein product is CASSLARHQPQHF.

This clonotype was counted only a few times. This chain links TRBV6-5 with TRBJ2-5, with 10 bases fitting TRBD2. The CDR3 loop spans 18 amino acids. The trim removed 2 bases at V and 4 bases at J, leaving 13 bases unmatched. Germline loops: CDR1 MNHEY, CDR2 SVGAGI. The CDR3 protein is CASSYGASGSLPLETQYF. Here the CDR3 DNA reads TGTGCCAGCAGTTACGGGGCTAGCGGGAGCCTTCCCCTAGAGACCCAGTACTTC.

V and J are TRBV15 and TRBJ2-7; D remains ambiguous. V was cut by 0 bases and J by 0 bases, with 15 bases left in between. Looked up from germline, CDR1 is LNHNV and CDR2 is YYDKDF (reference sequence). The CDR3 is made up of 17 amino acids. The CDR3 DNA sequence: TGTGCCACCAGCAGAGACCCTCGGTGGAATAGCTCCTACGAGCAGTACTTC. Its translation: CATSRDPRWNSSYEQYF.

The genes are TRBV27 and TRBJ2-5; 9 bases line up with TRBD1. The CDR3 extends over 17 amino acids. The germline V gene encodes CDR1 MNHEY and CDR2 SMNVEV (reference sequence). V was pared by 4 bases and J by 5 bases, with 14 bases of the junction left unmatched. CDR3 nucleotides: TGTGCCAGCAGTTCCGACACAGGGGGCGCCTGGTACGAGACCCAGTACTTC. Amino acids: CASSSDTGGAWYETQYF.

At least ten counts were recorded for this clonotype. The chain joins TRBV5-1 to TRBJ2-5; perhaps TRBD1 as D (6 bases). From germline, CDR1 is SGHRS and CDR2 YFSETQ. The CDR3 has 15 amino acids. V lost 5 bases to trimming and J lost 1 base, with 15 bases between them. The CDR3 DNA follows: TGCGCCAGCAGACCTCAACCCAGGGGCCAAGAGACCCAGTACTTC. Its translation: CASRPQPRGQETQYF.

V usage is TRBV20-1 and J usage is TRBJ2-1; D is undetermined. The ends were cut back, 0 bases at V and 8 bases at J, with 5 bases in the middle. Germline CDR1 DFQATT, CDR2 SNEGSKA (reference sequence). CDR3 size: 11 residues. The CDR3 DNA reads TGCAGTGCTAGAGATCCCCATGAGCAGTTCTTC. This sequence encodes CSARDPHEQFF.

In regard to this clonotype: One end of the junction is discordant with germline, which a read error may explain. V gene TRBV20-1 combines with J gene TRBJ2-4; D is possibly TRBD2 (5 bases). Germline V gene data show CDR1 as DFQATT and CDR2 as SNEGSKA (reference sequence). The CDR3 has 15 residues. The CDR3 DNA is TGCAGTGCTAGGCCCCTAATGGGAGCCAACAACATTCAGTACTTC. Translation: CSARPLMGANNIQYF.

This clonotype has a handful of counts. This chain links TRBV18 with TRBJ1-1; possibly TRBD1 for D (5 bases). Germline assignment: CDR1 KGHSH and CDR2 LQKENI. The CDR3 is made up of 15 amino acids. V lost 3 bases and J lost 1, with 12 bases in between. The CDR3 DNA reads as TGTGCCAGCTCACCCTACCCAGGGACGAACACTGAAGCTTTCTTT. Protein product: CASSPYPGTNTEAFF. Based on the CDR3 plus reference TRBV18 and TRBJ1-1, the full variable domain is NAGVMQNPRHLVRRRGQEARLRCSPMKGHSHVYWYRQLPEEGLKFMVYLQKENIIDESGMPKERFSAEFPKEGPSILRIQQVVRGDSAAYFCASSPYPGTNTEAFFGQGTRLTVV.

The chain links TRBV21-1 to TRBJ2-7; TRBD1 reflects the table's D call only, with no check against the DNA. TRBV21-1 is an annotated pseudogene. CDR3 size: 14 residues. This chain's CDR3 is CASTGGHSSYEQYV. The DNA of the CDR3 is TGTGCCAGCACCGGGGGACACAGCTCCTACGAGCAGTACGTC.

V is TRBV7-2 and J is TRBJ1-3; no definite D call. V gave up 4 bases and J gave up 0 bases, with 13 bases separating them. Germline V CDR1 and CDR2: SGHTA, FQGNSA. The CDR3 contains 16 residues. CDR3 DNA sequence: TGTGCCAGCAGCTCCGGGTCACAGATCTCTGGAAACACCATATATTTT. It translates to CASSSGSQISGNTIYF.

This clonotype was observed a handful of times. The CDR3 protein is CASSSGMGNEQFF. CDR3 sequence (DNA): TGTGCCAGCAGTTCCGGGATGGGGAATGAGCAGTTCTTC. The rearrangement joins TRBV28 to TRBJ2-1, with D perhaps TRBD2 (5 bases). Trimming shortened V by 4 bases and J by 7 bases, and 11 bases separated the two germline ends. The germline V gene has CDR1 MDHEN and CDR2 SYDVKM. The CDR3 runs 13 residues.

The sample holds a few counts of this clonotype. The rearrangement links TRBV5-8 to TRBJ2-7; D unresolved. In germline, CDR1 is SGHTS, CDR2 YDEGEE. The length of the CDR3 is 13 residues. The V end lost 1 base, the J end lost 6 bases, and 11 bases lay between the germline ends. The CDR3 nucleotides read TGTGCCAGCAGCTTGCTGGCCGCTTCCGAGCAGTACTTC. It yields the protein CASSLLAASEQYF.

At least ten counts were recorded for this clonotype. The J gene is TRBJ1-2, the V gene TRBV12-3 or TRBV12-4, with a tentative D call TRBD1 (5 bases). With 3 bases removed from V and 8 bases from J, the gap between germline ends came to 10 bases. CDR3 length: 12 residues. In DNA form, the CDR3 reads TGTGCCAGCAGTTTTGGCAGGGTCGGCTACACCTTC. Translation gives CASSFGRVGYTF.

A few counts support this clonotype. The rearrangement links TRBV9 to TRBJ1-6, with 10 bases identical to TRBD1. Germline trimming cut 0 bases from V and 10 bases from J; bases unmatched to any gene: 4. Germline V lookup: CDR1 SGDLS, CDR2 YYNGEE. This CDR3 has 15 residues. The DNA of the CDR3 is TGTGCCAGCAGCGTAGGGGGACAGGGGAACTCACCCCTCCACTTT. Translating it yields CASSVGGQGNSPLHF.

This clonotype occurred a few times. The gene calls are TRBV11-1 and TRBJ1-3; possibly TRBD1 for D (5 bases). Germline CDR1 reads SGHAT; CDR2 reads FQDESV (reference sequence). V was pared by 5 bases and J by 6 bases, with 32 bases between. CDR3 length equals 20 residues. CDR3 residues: CASSPLRIADSEDHTNTIYF. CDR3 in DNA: TGTGCCAGCAGCCCCTTAAGGATTGCCGACAGCGAGGACCATACAAACACCATATATTTT.